This T cell receptor (beta chain) was observed in a study of T cell repertoires in cytomegalovirus infection. The wider study: Recently identified HLA-C-restricted CMV epitopes were used, and well-studied HLA-B-restricted CMV epitopes were used as well. An indication of both CMV infection and matching HLA type came from public TCR beta signatures. Findings of the study overall: CMV carriers having the relevant HLA were flagged by cumulative public TCR beta family frequency.

One entry per CDR3 protein results from TCRdb running MiXCR on the reads. The sample comprises about 920,000 distinct CDR3 sequences, roughly a third of which are singletons, and 13% rests with the top ten. A remark on this clonotype: The antigen is undetermined.

The germline CDR1 and CDR2 sequences are MNHEY and SVGAGI. The CDR3 sequence is 15 residues long. Trimming at V came to 0 bases and at J to 1 base, leaving 1 base not matched to a gene. The sample in question was cultured CD8+ T cells from PBMCs, obtained from culture after CMV antigen stimulation. This TCR came from a human donor in good health (CMV status not recorded). Some clones in this sample may be carry-over from other donors' samples. The gene calls are TRBV6-5 and TRBJ2-3, with 7 bases fitting TRBD2. CDR3 in amino acids: CASSYSAGRTDTQYF. The CDR3 nucleotides are TGTGCCAGCAGTTACTCAGCGGGGCGCACAGATACGCAGTATTTT.